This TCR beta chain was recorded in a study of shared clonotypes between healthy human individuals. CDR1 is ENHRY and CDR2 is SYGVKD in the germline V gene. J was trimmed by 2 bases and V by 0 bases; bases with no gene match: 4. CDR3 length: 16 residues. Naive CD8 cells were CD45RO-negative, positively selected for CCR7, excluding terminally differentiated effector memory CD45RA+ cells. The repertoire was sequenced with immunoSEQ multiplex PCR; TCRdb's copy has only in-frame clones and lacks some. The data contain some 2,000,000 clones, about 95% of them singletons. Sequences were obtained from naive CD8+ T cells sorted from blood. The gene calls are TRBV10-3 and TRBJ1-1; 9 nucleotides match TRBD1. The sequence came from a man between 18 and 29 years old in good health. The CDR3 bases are TGTGCCATCAGTGAGTCGGGGACAGGGCCAAACACTGAAGCTTTCTTT. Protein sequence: CAISESGTGPNTEAFF.